This TCR beta chain was retrieved from a study of Graves' ophthalmopathy and Graves' hyperthyroidism. About the research overall: Before any treatment was given, at initial diagnosis, peripheral blood was collected. General study points: The model forecast ophthalmopathy progression, reaching roughly 70% sensitivity and about 75% specificity. In blood, most expanded thyroid clonotypes above 0.001 frequency were also detected.

CAS ≥3, NOSPECS ≥4, moderate-to-severe activity and duration under 3 months marked donors with ophthalmopathy. This CDR3 has 17 amino acids. In germline, CDR1 is MRHNA, CDR2 SNTAGT. The V segment lost 2 bases and the J segment 2 bases; nucleotides outside the gene matches: 5. Researchers took RNA transcripts and amplified TCR beta CDR3 regions from them. Second-round multiplex PCR came after a first-round RT-PCR that employed HTBI primers. TCRdb used MiXCR to reprocess the multiplex PCR reads, holding one entry per CDR3 protein. The sample has approximately 330,000 distinct CDR3 sequences, 15% to 20% seen once. This clonotype was recorded many times. Its antigen is not identified.

Sequencing input: peripheral blood. The clonotype originates from an adult man with Graves' ophthalmopathy. The rearrangement links TRBV6-4 to TRBJ1-5; TRBD1 matches 11 bases. The CDR3, as DNA: TGTGCCAGCAGTGACCTGGACAGGGGGCGAGGCAATCAGCCCCAGCATTTT. This codes for CASSDLDRGRGNQPQHF.